One and the same sample provided the 5 T cell receptor beta chains below, sequenced in a study of T-cell memory formation after mild COVID-19. TCRdb itself ran the 5' RACE reads through MiXCR, one entry per CDR3 protein. The table shows about 390,000 distinct CDR3 sequences, with 15% to 20% occurring only once. Material for sequencing was PBMCs or a T cell subset sorted from them (not recorded which). The receptors stem from a man aged 18-30 years who had mild COVID-19 (a few samples of this study predate the infection). Cell type and time point are not known.

The sample holds a few counts of this clonotype. The CDR3 bases are TGTGCCAGCACCCCTTTTGGGGGGGCGCTTACTGGGGCCAACGTCCTGACTTTC. It encodes CASTPFGGALTGANVLTF. The chain is built from TRBV6-2 or TRBV6-3 and TRBJ2-6; possible D gene TRBD2, 7 bases. Trimming removed 7 bases at V and 2 bases at J, with 21 bases between. Germline V gene data show CDR1 as MNHEY and CDR2 as SVGEGT. The CDR3 spans 18 residues.

The chain is built from TRBV25-1 and TRBJ2-3; 7 bases line up with TRBD2. The length of the CDR3 is 16 residues. With 1 base clipped from V and 1 base from J, the junction kept 5 bases outside the gene matches. Germline V gene lookup returns CDR1 MGHDK and CDR2 SYGVNS. CDR3 sequence: CASSEWGRGGTDTQYF. The CDR3 DNA sequence: TGTGCCAGCAGTGAATGGGGTCGGGGGGGCACAGATACGCAGTATTTT.

This chain uses TRBV12-3 or TRBV12-4 with TRBJ1-5, with TRBD1 as a possible D gene (5 bases). V dropped 6 bases and J dropped 1 base, with 10 bases sitting between them. The CDR3 length is 14 residues. Here the CDR3 reads CASSWDGSNQPQHF. The CDR3 DNA follows: TGTGCCAGCAGCTGGGACGGGAGCAATCAGCCCCAGCATTTT.

The chain has TRBV6-5 and TRBJ1-2; D uncertain. Germline CDR1 and CDR2: MNHEY and SVGAGI. Trimming left V 3 bases short and J 1 base short, with 9 bases between. The CDR3 contains 14 residues. The CDR3 coding sequence is TGTGCCAGCAGTTATTCCCCCATTAACTATGGCTACACCTTC. Protein product: CASSYSPINYGYTF.

The chain employs TRBV9 and TRBJ1-6, with D perhaps TRBD1 (5 bases). The CDR3 spans 18 residues. Germline V gives CDR1 SGDLS, CDR2 YYNGEE. The ends were cut back, 0 bases at V and 0 bases at J, with 13 bases in the middle. The CDR3 DNA is TGTGCCAGCAGCGTAGACGAGGGGCCGAGCTCCTATAATTCACCCCTCCACTTT. It specifies CASSVDEGPSSYNSPLHF.